This TCR beta chain stems from a study of T cell changes during pregnancy in multiple sclerosis. The table came from immunoSEQ multiplex PCR; TCRdb's copy has only in-frame clones and leaves some out. The sample contains tens of thousands of clones, around 94% of which appear only once. Germline trimming cut 4 bases from V and 0 bases from J; bases unmatched to any gene: 19. CDR3 length: 20 residues. CDR1 is MDHEN and CDR2 is SYDVKM in the germline V gene. The source was peripheral blood, collected in the third trimester of pregnancy. The sequence was collected from a female donor with multiple sclerosis, enrolled in a pregnancy study. This rearrangement joins TRBV28 to TRBJ2-3, with 7 bases lining up with TRBD2. In DNA, the CDR3 is TGTGCCAGCAGTTCCTTTCCGGATCTAGCGGAACCCGCTAGCACAGATACGCAGTATTTT. This codes for CASSSFPDLAEPASTDTQYF.